This note documents a single TCR beta chain sequence. Trimming removed 3 bases at V and 0 bases at J, with 17 bases between. The CDR3 spans 17 residues. These data belong to a study of blood T cell repertoires in COVID-19. About the study: Material from acute and convalescent COVID-19 was sourced from the United States, Italy and Spain. From T cells, B-cell-depleted T cells, or PBMCs came the material, which was cDNA or gDNA.

In the study's own analysis: Reference gene primer amplification gave estimated nucleated cell counts. Profiled with immunoSEQ multiplex PCR; TCRdb holds only in-frame clones, not every one. V and J calls and clone size are given by that table; D and trimming were obtained from the DNA. The sample comprises around 380,000 clones, over 65% of which are singletons, and over 0.95% rests with the top ten. The sequence was collected from a human donor with acute or convalescent COVID-19. The donor label of this sample is uncertain. Sample: peripheral blood. The rearrangement links TRBV23-1 to TRBJ1-2; a possible D gene is TRBD1 (6 bases). TRBV23-1 qualifies as an ORF whose function is uncertain. The CDR3 DNA is TGCGCCAGCAGTCAGTCGAACCCAGGGGAAACTAACTATGGCTACACCTTC. Translating it yields CASSQSNPGETNYGYTF.